This T cell receptor beta chain came from a study of shared clonotypes between healthy human individuals. The authors ran the assay at deep level. Profiled with immunoSEQ multiplex PCR; TCRdb holds only in-frame clones, not every one. The sample lists 650,000 to 700,000 clones; about 92% were seen once. Both CD45RO+ cells and CCR7-negative CD45RA+ TemRA cells were combined to make up CD8 memory. Findings and limits, study-wide: As a rule, naive subsets had a larger estimated richness than memory subsets. Researchers sampled blood only, noting tissue repertoires likely differ.

A word on this clone: Its antigen is unknown.

Sequenced input: memory CD8+ T cells from PBMCs. Stated subset: CD45RO+ cells pooled with CCR7-negative TemRA cells. This clonotype was obtained from a man between 18 and 29 years old in good health. Some clones in this sample may be carry-over from other donors' samples.

The CDR3 bases are TGTGCCAGCAGCGTCACCGGGACAGAGACCTACGAGCAGTACTTC. The encoded protein is CASSVTGTETYEQYF. V is TRBV9 and J is TRBJ2-7, with 7 bases aligning to TRBD1. This CDR3 comprises 15 residues. Unmatched junction bases numbered 7, after V lost 2 bases and J lost 2 bases. In germline, CDR1 is SGDLS, CDR2 YYNGEE.